This T cell receptor (beta chain) was captured in a study of blood T cell repertoires in COVID-19. The overall study: Material from acute and convalescent COVID-19 was sourced from the United States, Italy and Spain.

Original processing notes: Scientists estimated how many nucleated cells there were by amplifying reference gene primers. Measured with immunoSEQ multiplex PCR; TCRdb has only the in-frame clones, and not every one. V and J calls and clone size are given by that table; D and trimming were obtained from the DNA. The table includes under 110,000 clones, about 89% detected once. Deletions cut 3 bases from V and 6 bases from J, with 11 bases between. Germline V gives CDR1 SGHAT, CDR2 FQNNGV. CDR3 length: 13 residues. V is TRBV11-2 and J is TRBJ1-1, with no clear D. The TCR was taken from a man over 45 with acute or convalescent COVID-19. The sample comprised peripheral blood. The DNA of the CDR3 is TGTGCCAGCAGCTTTATTTCGGCGGCTGAAGCTTTCTTT. Its translation: CASSFISAAEAFF.